Detailed here is one T cell receptor (beta chain). This sample was taken from a study of T-cell reconstitution after alpha-beta-depleted transplantation in children. Unique molecular identifiers were used to barcode this TCRbeta library. Each CDR3 protein is one row after TCRdb ran MiXCR on the PCR reads. The profile shows about a million distinct CDR3 sequences, roughly 29% of them singletons. After removal of 2 bases from V and 1 base from J, the junction contained 4 bases not matched to a gene. The CDR3 is made up of 17 amino acids. Per germline, CDR1 LNHNV and CDR2 YYDKDF (reference sequence). Sequencing used PBMCs, mostly from graft donor cells, obtained 360 days after TCRalphabeta/CD19-depleted stem cell transplant. This receptor was identified in a boy in the first two years of life who had a stem cell transplant for SCID, so the T cells may come from the graft donor. This chain joins TRBV15 and TRBJ2-2; 10 bases line up with TRBD1. CDR3 amino acids: CATSRPGQGENTGELFF. DNA of the CDR3: TGTGCCACCAGCAGACCAGGACAGGGGGAGAACACCGGGGAGCTGTTTTTT.